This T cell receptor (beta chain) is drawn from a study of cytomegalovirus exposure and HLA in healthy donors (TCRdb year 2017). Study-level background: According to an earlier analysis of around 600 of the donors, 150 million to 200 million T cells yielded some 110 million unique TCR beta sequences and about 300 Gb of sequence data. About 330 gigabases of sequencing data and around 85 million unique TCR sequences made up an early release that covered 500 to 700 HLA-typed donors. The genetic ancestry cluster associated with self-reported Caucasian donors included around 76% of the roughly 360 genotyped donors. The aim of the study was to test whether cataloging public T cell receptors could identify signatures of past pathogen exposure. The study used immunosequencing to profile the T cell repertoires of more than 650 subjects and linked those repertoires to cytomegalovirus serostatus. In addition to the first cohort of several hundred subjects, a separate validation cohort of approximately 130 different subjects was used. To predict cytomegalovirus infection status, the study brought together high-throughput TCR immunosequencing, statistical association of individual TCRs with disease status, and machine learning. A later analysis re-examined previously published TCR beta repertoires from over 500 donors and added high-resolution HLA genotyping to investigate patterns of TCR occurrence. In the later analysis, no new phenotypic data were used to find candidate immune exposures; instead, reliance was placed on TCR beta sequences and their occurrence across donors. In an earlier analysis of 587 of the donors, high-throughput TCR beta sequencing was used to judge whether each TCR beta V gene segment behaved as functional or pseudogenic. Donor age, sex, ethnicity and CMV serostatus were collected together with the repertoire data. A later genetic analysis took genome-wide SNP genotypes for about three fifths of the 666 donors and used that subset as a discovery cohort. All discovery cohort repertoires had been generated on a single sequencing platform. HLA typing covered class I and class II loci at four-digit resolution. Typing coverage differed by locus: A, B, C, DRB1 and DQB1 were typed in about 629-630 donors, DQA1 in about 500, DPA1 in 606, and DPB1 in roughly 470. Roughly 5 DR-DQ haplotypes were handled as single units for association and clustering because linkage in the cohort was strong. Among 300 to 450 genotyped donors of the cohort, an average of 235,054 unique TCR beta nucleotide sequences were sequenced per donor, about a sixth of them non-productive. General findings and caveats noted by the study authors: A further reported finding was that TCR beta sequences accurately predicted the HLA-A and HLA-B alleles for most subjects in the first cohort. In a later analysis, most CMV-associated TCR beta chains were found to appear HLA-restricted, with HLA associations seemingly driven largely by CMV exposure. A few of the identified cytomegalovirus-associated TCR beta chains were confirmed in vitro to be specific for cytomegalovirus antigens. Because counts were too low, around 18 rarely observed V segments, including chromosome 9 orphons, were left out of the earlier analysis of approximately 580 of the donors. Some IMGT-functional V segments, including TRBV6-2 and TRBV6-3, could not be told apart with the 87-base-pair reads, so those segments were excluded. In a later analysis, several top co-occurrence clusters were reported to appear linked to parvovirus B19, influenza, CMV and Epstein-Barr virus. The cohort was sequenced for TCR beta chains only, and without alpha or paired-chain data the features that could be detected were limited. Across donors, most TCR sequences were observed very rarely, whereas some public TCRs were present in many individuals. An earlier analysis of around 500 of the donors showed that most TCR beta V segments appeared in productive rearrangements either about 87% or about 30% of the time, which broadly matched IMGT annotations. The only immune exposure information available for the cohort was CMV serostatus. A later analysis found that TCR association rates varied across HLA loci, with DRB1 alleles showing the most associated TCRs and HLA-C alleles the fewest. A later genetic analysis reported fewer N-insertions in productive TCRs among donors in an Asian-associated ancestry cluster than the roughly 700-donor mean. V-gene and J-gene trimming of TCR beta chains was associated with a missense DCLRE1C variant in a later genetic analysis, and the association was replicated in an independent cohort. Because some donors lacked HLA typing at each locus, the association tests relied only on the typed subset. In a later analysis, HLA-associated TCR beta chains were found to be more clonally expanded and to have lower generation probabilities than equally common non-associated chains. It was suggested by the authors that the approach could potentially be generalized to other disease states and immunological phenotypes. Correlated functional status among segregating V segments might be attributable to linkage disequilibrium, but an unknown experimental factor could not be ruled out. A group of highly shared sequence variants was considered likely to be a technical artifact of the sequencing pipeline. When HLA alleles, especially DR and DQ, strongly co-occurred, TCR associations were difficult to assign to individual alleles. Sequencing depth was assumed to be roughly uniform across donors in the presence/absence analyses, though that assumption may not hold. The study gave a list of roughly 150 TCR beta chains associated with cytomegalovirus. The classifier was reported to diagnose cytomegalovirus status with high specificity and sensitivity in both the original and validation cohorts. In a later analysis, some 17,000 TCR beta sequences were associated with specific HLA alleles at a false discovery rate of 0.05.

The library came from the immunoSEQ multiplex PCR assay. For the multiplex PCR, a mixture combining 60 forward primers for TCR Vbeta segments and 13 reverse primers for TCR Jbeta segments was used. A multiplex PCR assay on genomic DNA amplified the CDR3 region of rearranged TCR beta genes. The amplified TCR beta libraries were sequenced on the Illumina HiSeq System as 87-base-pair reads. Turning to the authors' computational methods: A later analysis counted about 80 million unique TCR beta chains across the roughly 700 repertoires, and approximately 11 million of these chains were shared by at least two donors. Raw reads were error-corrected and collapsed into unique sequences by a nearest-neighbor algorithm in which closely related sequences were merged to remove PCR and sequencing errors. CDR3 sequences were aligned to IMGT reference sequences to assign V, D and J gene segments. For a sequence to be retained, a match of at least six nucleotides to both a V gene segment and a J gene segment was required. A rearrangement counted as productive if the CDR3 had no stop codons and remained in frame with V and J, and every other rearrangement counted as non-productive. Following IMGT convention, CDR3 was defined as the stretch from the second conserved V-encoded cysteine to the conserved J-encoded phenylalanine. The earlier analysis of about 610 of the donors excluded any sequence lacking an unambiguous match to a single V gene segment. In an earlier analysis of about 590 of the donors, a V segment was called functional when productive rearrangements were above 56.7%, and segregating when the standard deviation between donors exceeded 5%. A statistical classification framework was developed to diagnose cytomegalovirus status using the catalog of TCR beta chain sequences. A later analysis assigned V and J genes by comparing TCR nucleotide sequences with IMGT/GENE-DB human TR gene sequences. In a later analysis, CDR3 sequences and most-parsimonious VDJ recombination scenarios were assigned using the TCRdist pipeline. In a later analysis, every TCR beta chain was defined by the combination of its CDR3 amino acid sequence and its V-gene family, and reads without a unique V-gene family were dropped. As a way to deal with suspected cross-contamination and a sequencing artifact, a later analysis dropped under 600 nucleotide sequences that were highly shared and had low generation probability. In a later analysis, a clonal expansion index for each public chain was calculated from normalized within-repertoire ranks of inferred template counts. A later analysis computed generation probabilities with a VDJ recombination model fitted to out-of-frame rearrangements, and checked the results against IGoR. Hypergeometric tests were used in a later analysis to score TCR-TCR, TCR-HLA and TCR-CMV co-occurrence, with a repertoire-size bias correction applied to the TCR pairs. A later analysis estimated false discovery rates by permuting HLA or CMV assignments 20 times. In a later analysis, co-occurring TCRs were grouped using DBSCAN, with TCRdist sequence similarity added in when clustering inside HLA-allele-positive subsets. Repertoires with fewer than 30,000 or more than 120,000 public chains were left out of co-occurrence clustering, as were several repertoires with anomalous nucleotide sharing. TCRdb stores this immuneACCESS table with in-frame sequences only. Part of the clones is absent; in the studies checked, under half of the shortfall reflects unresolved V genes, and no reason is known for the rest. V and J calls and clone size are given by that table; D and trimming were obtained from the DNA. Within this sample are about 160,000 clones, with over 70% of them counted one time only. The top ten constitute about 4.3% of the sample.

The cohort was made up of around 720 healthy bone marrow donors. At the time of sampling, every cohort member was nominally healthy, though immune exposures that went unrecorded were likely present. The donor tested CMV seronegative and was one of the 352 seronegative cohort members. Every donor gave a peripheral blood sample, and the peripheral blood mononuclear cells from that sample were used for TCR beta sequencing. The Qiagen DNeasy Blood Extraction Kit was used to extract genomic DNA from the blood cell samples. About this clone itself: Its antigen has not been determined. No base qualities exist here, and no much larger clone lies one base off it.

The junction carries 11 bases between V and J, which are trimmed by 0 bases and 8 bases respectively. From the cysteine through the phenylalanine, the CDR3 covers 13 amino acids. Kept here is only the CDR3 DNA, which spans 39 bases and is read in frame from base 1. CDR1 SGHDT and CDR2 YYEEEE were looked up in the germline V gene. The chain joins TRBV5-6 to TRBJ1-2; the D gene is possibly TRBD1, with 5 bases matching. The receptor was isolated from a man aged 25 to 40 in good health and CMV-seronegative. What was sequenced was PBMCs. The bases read TGTGCCAGCAGCTTGGACCAGGGTAGGGGCTACACCTTC. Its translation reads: CASSLDQGRGYTF.